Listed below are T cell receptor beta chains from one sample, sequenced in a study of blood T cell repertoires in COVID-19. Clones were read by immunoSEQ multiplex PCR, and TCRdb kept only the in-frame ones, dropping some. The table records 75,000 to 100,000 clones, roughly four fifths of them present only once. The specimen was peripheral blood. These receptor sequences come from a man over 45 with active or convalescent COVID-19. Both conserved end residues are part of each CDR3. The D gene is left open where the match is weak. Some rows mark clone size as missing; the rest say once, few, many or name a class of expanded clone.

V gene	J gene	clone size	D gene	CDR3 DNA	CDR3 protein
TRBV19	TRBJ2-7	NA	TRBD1	TGTGCCAGTAGTAGAAGTGGGACAGGGGGCTACGAGCAGTACTTC	CASSRSGTGGYEQYF
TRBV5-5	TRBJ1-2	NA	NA	TGTGCCAGCAGCTTGGACATGGACTATGGCTACACCTTC	CASSLDMDYGYTF
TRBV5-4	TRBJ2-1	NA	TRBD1	TGTGCCAGCAGCTTGGGGGGACAGGGGGCTTACAATGAGCAGTTCTTC	CASSLGGQGAYNEQFF
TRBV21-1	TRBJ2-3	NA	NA	TGTGCCAGCAAAAGCGGGGGGTTTCCTTGGGATACGCAGTATTTT	CASKSGGFPWDTQYF
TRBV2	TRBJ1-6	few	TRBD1	TGTGCCACCCGGGGGACAGGAGCCATTGATTCACCCCTCCACTTT	CATRGTGAIDSPLHF
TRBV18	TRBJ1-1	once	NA	TGTGCCAGCTCACCTGAAGAGGGCCCTAACACTGAAGCTTTCTTT	CASSPEEGPNTEAFF
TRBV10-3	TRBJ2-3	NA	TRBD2	TGTGCCATCAGTGACTACGGGGGGACAGATACGCAGTATTTT	CAISDYGGTDTQYF
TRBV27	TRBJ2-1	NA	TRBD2	TGTGCCAGCAGTTTAGCTTTGCGCGGGGGGGTCGATGAGCAGTTCTTC	CASSLALRGGVDEQFF
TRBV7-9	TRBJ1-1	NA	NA	TGTGCCAGCAGCTGGGAGCTTTCTGAAGCTTTCTTT	CASSWELSEAFF
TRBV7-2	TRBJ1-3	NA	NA	TGTGCCAGCAGCGCGACAGTCTCTGGAAACACCATATATTTT	CASSATVSGNTIYF
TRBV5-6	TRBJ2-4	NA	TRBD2	TGTGCCAGCAGCTTACTAGCGGGGGAAAACATTCAGTACTTC	CASSLLAGENIQYF
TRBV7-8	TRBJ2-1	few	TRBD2	TGTGCCAGCAGCTTTAGCGGGGGGTTTGGTGAGCAGTTCTTC	CASSFSGGFGEQFF
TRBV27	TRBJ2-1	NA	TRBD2	TGTGCCAGCAGTTTTGACCGCGGGAGCTACAATGAGCAGTTCTTC	CASSFDRGSYNEQFF
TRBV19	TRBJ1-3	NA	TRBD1	TGTGCCAGTAGTATAGATCCGGCAGGGGGCGCATACACCATATATTTT	CASSIDPAGGAYTIYF
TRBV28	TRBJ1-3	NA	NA	TGTGCCAGCAGCCTTCGGGGGGCGTCTGGAAACACCATATATTTT	CASSLRGASGNTIYF
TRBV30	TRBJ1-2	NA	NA	TGTGCCTGGAGTGTAAAAGTAGCGGGAGGGGATGGCTACACCTTC	CAWSVKVAGGDGYTF
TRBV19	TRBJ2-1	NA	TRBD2	TGTGCCAGTAGTATTCTCGCGGGGGGGGCAAGGGAGCAGTTCTTC	CASSILAGGAREQFF